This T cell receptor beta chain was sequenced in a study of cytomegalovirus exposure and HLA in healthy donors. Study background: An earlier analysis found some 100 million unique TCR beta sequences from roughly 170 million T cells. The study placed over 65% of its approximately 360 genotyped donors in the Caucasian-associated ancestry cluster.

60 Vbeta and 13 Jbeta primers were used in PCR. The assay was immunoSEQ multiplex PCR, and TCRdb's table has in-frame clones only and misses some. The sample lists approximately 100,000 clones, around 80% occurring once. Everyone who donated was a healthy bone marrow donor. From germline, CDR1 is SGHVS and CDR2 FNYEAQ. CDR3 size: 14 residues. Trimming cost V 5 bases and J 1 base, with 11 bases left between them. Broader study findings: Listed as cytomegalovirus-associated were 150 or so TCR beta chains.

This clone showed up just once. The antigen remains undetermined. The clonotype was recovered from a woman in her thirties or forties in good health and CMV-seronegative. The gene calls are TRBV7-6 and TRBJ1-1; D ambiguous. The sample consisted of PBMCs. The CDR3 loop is CASSPGPGNTEAFF. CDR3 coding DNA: TGTGCCAGCAGCCCTGGGCCCGGGAACACTGAAGCTTTCTTT.